This paragraph reports one TCR beta chain. Other DNA sequences in the sample encode the same CDR3. These data belong to a study of shared clonotypes between healthy human individuals. Clones were read by immunoSEQ multiplex PCR, and TCRdb kept only the in-frame ones, dropping some. The top ten hold more than 10% of the sample, which has about 490,000 clones, about 80% seen once. All donors were Caucasian adults living in Nashville, Tennessee. The specimen was PBMCs. This clonotype was obtained from a woman between 40 and 55 years old in good health. Some clones in this sample may be carry-over from other donors' samples.

CDR3 amino acids: CASSPLWGQETQYF. DNA of the CDR3: TGTGCCAGTAGCCCCTTGTGGGGACAAGAGACCCAGTACTTC. The chain has TRBV28 and TRBJ2-5, with unresolved D. The CDR3 runs 14 residues. The germline V gene encodes CDR1 MDHEN and CDR2 SYDVKM. The V and J ends lost 9 bases and 2 bases respectively, with 16 bases between them.